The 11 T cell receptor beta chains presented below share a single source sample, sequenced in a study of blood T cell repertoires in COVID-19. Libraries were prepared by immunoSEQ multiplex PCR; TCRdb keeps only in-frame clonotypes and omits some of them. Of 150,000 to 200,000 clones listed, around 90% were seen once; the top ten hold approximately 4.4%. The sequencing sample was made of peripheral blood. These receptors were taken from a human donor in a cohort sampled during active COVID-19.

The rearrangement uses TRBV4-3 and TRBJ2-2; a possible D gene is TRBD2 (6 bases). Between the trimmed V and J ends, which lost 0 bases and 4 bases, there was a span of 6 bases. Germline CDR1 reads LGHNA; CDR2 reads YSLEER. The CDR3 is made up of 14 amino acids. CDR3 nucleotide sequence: TGCGCCAGCAGCCAAGAGGGAGGCACCGGGGAGCTGTTTTTT. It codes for CASSQEGGTGELFF.

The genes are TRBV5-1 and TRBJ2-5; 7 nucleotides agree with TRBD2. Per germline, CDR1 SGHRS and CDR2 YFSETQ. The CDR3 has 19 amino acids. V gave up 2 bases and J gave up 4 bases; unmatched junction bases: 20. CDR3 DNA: TGCGCCAGCAGCTTAATGGAGTTTTTTTTGGGAGGGAGTGGAGAGACCCAGTACTTC. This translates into CASSLMEFFLGGSGETQYF.

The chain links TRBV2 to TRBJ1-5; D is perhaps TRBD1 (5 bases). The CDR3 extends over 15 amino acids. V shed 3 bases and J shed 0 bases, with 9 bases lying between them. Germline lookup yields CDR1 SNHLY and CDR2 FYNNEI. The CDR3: CASSETELSNQPQHF. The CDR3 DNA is TGTGCCAGCAGTGAGACAGAACTTAGCAATCAGCCCCAGCATTTT.

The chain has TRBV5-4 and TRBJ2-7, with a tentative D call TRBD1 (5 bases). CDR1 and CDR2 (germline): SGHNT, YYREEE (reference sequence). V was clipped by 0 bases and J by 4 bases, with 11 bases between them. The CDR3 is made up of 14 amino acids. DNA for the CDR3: TGTGCCAGCAGCTTGGCGCAGGGTGGATACGAGCAGTACTTC. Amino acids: CASSLAQGGYEQYF.

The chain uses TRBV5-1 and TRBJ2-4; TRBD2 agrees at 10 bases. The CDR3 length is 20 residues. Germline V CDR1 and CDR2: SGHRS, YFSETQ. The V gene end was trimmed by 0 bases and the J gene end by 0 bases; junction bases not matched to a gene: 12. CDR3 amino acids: CASSLGTSGGGVLAKNIQYF. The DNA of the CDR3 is TGCGCCAGCAGCTTGGGGACTAGCGGAGGGGGAGTCCTAGCCAAAAACATTCAGTACTTC.

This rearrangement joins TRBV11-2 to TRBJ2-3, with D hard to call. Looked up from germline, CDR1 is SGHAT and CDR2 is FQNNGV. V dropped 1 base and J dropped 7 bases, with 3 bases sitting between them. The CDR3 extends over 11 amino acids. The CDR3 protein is CASSLAYTQYF. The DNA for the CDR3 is TGTGCCAGCAGCTTAGCCTATACGCAGTATTTT. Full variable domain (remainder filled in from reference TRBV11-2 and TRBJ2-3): EAGVAQSPRYKIIEKRQSVAFWCNPISGHATLYWYQQILGQGPKLLIQFQNNGVVDDSQLPKDRFSAERLKGVDSTLKIQPAKLEDSAVYLCASSLAYTQYFGPGTRLTVL.

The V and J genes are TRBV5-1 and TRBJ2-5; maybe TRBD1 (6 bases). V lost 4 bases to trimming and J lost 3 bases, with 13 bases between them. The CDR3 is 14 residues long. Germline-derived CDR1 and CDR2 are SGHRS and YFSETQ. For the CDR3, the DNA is TGCGCCAGCAGCCCGACGACAGGAGAAGAGACCCAGTACTTC. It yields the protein CASSPTTGEETQYF.

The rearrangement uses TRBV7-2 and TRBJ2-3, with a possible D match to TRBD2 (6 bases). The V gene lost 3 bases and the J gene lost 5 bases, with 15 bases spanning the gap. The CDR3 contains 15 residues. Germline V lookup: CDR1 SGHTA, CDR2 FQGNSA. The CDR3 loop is CASSFPGTSIDTQYF. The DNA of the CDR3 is TGTGCCAGCAGCTTTCCCGGGACTTCAATAGATACGCAGTATTTT.

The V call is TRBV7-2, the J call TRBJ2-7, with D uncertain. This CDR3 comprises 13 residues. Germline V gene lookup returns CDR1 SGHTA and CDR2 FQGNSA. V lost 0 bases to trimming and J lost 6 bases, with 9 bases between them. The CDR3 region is CASSLAEVGEQYF. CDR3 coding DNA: TGTGCCAGCAGCTTAGCCGAGGTGGGCGAGCAGTACTTC. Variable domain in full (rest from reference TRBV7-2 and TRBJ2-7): GAGVSQSPSNKVTEKGKDVELRCDPISGHTALYWYRQSLGQGLEFLIYFQGNSAPDKSGLPSDRFSAERTGGSVSTLTIQRTQQEDSAVYLCASSLAEVGEQYFGPGTRLTVT.

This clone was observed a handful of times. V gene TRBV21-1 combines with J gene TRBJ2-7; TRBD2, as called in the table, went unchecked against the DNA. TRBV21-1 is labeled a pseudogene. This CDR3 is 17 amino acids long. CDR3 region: CASSNPSGGEVSYEQYF. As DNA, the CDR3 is TGTGCCAGCAGCAATCCGTCTGGGGGGGAGGTCTCCTACGAGCAGTACTTC.

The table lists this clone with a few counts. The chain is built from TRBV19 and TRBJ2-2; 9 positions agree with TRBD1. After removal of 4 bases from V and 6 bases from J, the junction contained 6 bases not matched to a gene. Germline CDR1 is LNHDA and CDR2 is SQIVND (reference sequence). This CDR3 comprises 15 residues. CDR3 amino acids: CASSKGQGWAGELFF. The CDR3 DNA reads TGTGCCAGTAGTAAAGGACAGGGGTGGGCCGGGGAGCTGTTTTTT.